The present T cell receptor (beta chain) was sequenced within a study of shared clonotypes between healthy human individuals. Study-wide results and limits: Clonotypes that were shared across a handful of donors made up around 5% of naive CD4 clonotypes. Generation of non-shared clonotypes was less probable than generation of clonotypes shared by all four donors.

Each sample came from a Caucasian adult donor living in Nashville, Tennessee. At a deep level, the assay was run. Data came from immunoSEQ multiplex PCR; TCRdb stores just in-frame clones and leaves some out. Of nearly 1,000,000 clones listed, 76% are singletons. With regard to this clone: Its antigen is currently unknown.

The V segment lost 2 bases and the J segment 5 bases; nucleotides outside the gene matches: 16. The germline gives CDR1 SGHAT, CDR2 FQNNGV. The CDR3 loop spans 18 amino acids. Sequences were obtained from memory CD4+ T cells sorted from blood. Subset here: CD45RA-negative fraction. This rearrangement joins TRBV11-2 to TRBJ2-5, with 8 nucleotides matching TRBD2. The receptor's source is a man younger than 35 in good health. For the CDR3, the DNA is TGTGCCAGCAGCTTATACGGCGTAGCGGGGAGACTTGGGGAGACCCAGTACTTC. It is translated as CASSLYGVAGRLGETQYF.